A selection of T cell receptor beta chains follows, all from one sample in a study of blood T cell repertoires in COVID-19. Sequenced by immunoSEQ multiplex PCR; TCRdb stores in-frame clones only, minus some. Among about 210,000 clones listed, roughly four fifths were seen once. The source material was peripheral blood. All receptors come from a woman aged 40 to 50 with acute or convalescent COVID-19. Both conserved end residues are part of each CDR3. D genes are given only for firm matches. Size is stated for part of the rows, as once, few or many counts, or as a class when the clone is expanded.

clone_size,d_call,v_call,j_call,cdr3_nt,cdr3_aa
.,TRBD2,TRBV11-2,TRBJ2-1,TGTGCCAGCACACACTCTAGCGGGATCAACAATGAGCAGTTCTTC,CASTHSSGINNEQFF
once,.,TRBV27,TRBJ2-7,TGTGCCAGCAGTTCCCTTTGGAAGGGGGAGCAGTACTTC,CASSSLWKGEQYF
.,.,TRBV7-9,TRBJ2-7,TGTGCCAGCAGCTCCCAGTTTGCGGACTACGAGCAGTACTTC,CASSSQFADYEQYF
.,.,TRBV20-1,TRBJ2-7,TGCAGTGCTAGTCGCCAGGGGACCTACGAGCAGTACTTC,CSASRQGTYEQYF
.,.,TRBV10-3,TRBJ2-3,TGTGCCATCAGTGGCGGGGAGGATACGCAGTATTTT,CAISGGEDTQYF
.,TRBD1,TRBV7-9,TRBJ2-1,TGTGCCAGCAGCTTTGGGACAGGGCCCAATGAGCAGTTCTTC,CASSFGTGPNEQFF
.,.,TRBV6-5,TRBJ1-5,TGTGCCAGCAGTTATAAAGGACGGGGAGGGCCCCAGCATTTT,CASSYKGRGGPQHF
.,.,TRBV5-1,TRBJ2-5,TGCGCCAGCAGCTTCAGGGCGGCCCAAGAGACCCAGTACTTC,CASSFRAAQETQYF
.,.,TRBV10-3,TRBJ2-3,TGTGCCATCAGACGAGGAGACGTAGATACGCAGTATTTT,CAIRRGDVDTQYF
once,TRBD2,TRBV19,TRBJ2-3,TGTGCCAGTAGTGATGGGCGGGGGGCCTCGGGCACAGATACGCAGTATTTT,CASSDGRGASGTDTQYF
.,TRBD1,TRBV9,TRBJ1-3,TGTGCCAGCAGCGTAGGTCGTGGGGACAGAAGACTATTCTTCACGGGAAACACCATATATTTT,CASSVGRGDRRLFFTGNTIYF
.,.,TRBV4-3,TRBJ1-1,TGCGCCAGCAGCCCGGACAGCCACGAATACAACACTGAAGCTTTCTTT,CASSPDSHEYNTEAFF
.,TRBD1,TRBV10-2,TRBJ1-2,TGCGCCAGCAGGGGACAGGGGGGCTACACCTTC,CASRGQGGYTF
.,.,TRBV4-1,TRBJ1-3,TGCGCCAACAGCCCAGGGACTGAGAGCTCTGGAAACACCATATATTTT,CANSPGTESSGNTIYF
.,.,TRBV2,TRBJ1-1,TGTGCCAGCAGTGAAGCGGCAGGGTGGACTGAAGCTTTCTTT,CASSEAAGWTEAFF
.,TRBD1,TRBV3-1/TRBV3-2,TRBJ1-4,TGTGCCAGCAGCCAAGTAGGAGACAGGGCAACTAATGAAAAACTGTTTTTT,CASSQVGDRATNEKLFF
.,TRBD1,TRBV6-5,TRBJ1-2,TGTGTCAGCAGTTACTCACAGGGGCGGTCTGGCTACACCTTC,CVSSYSQGRSGYTF
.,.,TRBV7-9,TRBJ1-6,TGTGCCAGCAGCTTAAGGGCAGGGGAGAATTCACCCCTCCACTTT,CASSLRAGENSPLHF
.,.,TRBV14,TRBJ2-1,TGTGCCACCGAGTTGTACGGGAATGAGCAGTTCTTC,CATELYGNEQFF
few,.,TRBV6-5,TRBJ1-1,TGTGCCAGCCGATGGAGGACTGAAGCTTTCTTT,CASRWRTEAFF
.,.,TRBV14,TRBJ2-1,TGTGCCAGCAGCCCCAGGAGGTTGTCTCTCAATGAGCAGTTCTTC,CASSPRRLSLNEQFF
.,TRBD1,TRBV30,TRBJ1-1,TGTGCCTGGAGTGGGGGACAGGGTGACAATGAAGCTTTCTTT,CAWSGGQGDNEAFF
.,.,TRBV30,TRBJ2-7,TGTGCCTGGTCCGAGGGGGGGCCTGCGATTTACGGGGCGTACTTC,CAWSEGGPAIYGAYF
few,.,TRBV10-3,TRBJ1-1,TGTGCCATCAGTGGCGGGGCCACTGAAGCTTTCTTT,CAISGGATEAFF
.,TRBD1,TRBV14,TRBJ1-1,TGTGCCAGCAGCCAAGATGCCTGGAGGACAGGGAACACTGAAGCTTTCTTT,CASSQDAWRTGNTEAFF
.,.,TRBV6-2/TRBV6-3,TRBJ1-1,TGTGCCAGCAGTTACACCAGGGTCGGTACTGAAGCTTTCTTT,CASSYTRVGTEAFF
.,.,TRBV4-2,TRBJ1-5,TGTGCCAGCAGCCCGGGGGGCAGCAGTCAGCCCCAGCATTTT,CASSPGGSSQPQHF
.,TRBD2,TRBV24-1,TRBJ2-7,TGTGCCACCAGTGGACTAGCGGGAGACGAGCAGTACTTC,CATSGLAGDEQYF
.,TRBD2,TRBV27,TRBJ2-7,TGTGCCAGCAGTACTACACAGCGGGAGAAAGGGTACGAGCAGTACTTC,CASSTTQREKGYEQYF
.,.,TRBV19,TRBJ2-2,TGTGCCAGTAGTTATACAGGGAGGGCCACCGGGGAGCTGTTTTTT,CASSYTGRATGELFF
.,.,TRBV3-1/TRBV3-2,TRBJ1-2,TGTGCCAGCAGCCAAGTTCAATATGGCTACACCTTC,CASSQVQYGYTF
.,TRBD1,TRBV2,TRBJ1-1,TGTGCCAGCAGAAGCCTGGGACAGGTGAACACTGAAGCTTTCTTT,CASRSLGQVNTEAFF
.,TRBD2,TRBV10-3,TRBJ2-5,TGTGCCACCCGAGCGGGAGGTTTCCAAGAGACCCAGTACTTC,CATRAGGFQETQYF
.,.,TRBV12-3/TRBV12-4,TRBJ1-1,TGTGCCAGCAGACCCAGGGCCGCCACTGAAGCTTTCTTT,CASRPRAATEAFF
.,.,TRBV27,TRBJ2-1,TGTGCCAGCAGTTCCGTCTCTCGGGACAATGAGCAGTTCTTC,CASSSVSRDNEQFF
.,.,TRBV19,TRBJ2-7,TGTGCCAGTCGACATGGAATTGGGAGCTCCTACGAGCAGTACTTC,CASRHGIGSSYEQYF
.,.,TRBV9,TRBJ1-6,TGTGCCAGCAGCACCCGACAGGCGAATTCACCCCTCCACTTT,CASSTRQANSPLHF
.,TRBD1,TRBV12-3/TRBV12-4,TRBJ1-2,TGTGCCAGCAGACGGGACAGGGGCGACGGCTACACCTTC,CASRRDRGDGYTF
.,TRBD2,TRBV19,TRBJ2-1,TGTGCCAGTAGTCTGGCCGGGACTAGCGGGAAGATTCAGTTCTTC,CASSLAGTSGKIQFF
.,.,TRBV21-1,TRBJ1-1,TGTGCCAGCAGCGTACGGGATCCACAAGGCACTGAAGCTTTCTTT,CASSVRDPQGTEAFF
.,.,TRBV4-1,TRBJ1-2,TGCGCCAGCAGCAAAGACCCTTTTCTAGAGAACTATGGCTACACCTTC,CASSKDPFLENYGYTF
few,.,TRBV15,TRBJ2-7,TGTGCCACCAGCAGAGATCCCTCTAGCTCCTACGAGCAGTACTTC,CATSRDPSSSYEQYF
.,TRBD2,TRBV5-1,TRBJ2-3,TGCGCCAGCAGCCCCCTGGGACTAGCCGCCTGGACGCAGTATTTT,CASSPLGLAAWTQYF
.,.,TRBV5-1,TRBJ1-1,TGCGCCAGCAGCTTGTTGTCAGGCTACCTTCCTGAAGCTTTCTTT,CASSLLSGYLPEAFF
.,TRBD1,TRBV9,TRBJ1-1,TGTGCCAGCAGCAGGGGACAGGGGGCGCCTCCCACTGAAGCTTTCTTT,CASSRGQGAPPTEAFF
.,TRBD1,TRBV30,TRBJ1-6,TGTGCCTGGAGTGAAGGGGGCAATTCACCCCTCCACTTT,CAWSEGGNSPLHF
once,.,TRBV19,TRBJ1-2,TGTGCCAGTAGTATAGATCCGCGGGGCGGCTATGGCTACACCTTC,CASSIDPRGGYGYTF
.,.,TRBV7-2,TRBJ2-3,TGTGCCAGCAGTCTAAGGGGGCGTGGACGGGGGCCCGATACGCAGTATTTT,CASSLRGRGRGPDTQYF
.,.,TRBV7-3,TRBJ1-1,TGTGCCAGCAGCTTAACCCCAGGGAGGGACACTGAAGCTTTCTTT,CASSLTPGRDTEAFF
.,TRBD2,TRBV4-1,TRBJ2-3,TGCGCCAGCAGCCCCGCTAGCGGGGCCTACTATACGCAGTATTTT,CASSPASGAYYTQYF
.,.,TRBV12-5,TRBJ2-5,TGTGCTAGTGGGTGGAGCATGGAGACCCAGTACTTC,CASGWSMETQYF
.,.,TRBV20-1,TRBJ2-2,TGCAGTGCTAGTCAGCTCAGGGGGGAGCTGTTTTTT,CSASQLRGELFF
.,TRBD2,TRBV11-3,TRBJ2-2,TGTGCCAGCAGCCACCGTCGACTAGCGGGGGGGAAAAACACCGGGGAGCTGTTTTTT,CASSHRRLAGGKNTGELFF